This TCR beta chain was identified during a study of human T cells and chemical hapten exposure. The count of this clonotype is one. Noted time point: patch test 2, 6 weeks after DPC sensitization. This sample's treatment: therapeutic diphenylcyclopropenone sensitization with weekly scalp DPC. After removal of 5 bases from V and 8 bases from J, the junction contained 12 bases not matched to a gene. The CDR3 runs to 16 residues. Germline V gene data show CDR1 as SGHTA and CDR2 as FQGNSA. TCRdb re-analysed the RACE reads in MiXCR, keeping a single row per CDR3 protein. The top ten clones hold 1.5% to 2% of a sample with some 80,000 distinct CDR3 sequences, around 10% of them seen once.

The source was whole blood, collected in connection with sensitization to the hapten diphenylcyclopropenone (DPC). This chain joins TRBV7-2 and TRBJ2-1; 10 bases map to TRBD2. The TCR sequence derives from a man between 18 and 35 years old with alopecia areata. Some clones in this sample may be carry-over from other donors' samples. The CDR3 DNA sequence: TGTGCCAGCAGCCCCACGGGAGCGGGGGGGCAGGATGAGCAGTTCTTC. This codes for CASSPTGAGGQDEQFF.